Each of the 20 T cell receptor beta chains below was sequenced from the same sample in a study of blood T cell repertoires in COVID-19 (dated by TCRdb to 2019 to 2021). Library generation was performed with the immunoSEQ multiplex PCR assay. Sourced from immuneACCESS, this table was stored by TCRdb with only in-frame sequences that have V and J called. A share of the clones is absent; for the studies checked, an unresolved V gene accounts for under half, and the remainder has no known explanation. For this sample there are under 200,000 clones; just over 85% appear just once. The top ten constitute about 7.3% of the sample. The sequencing input was peripheral blood. These receptors all stem from a man in his forties or fifties with active or convalescent COVID-19.

This clone came up once. The chain links TRBV7-2 to TRBJ2-2; 8 bases map to TRBD1. The V gene's germline CDR1 is SGHTA and CDR2 FQGNSA. V lost 5 bases and J lost 6; bases outside the gene matches: 8. The CDR3 contains 15 residues. In DNA form, the CDR3 reads TGTGCCAGCAGCCCACGGACAGGGATCCCCGGGGAGCTGTTTTTT. Encoded protein: CASSPRTGIPGELFF.

This rearrangement joins TRBV6-5 to TRBJ1-5; 8 bases fit TRBD1. V dropped 4 bases and J dropped 5; count of bases not matched to a gene: 1. The CDR3 runs to 13 residues. Germline values: CDR1 MNHEY, CDR2 SVGAGI. Here the CDR3 DNA reads TGTGCCAGCAGTTTGGACAGGGATCAGCCCCAGCATTTT. Translation gives CASSLDRDQPQHF.

The chain joins TRBV7-3 to TRBJ2-1; TRBD1 matches at 8 bases. The CDR3 sequence is 16 residues long. Germline CDR1 is SGHTA and CDR2 is FQGTGA. The V segment lost 5 bases and the J segment 0 bases; nucleotides outside the gene matches: 6. The CDR3 spells CASSTRTGSSYNEQFF. CDR3 nucleotide sequence: TGTGCCAGCAGCACCCGGACAGGGAGCTCCTACAATGAGCAGTTCTTC.

The V and J genes are TRBV7-9 and TRBJ1-1; D uncertain. With 3 bases removed from V and 0 bases from J, the gap between germline ends came to 14 bases. This CDR3 comprises 16 residues. The germline V gene has CDR1 SEHNR and CDR2 FQNEAQ (reference sequence). The CDR3 loop reads CASSFHSGGLNTEAFF. CDR3 nucleotides: TGTGCCAGCAGCTTCCACTCTGGAGGTTTGAACACTGAAGCTTTCTTT.

The chain links TRBV14 to TRBJ1-5, with D uncertain. The CDR3 consists of 14 residues. V was clipped by 3 bases and J by 4 bases, with 10 bases between them. Looked up from germline, CDR1 is SGHDN and CDR2 is FVKESK. The CDR3 region has the DNA TGTGCCAGCAGCCATCTGGGGAGTAATCAGCCCCAGCATTTT. Amino acid sequence: CASSHLGSNQPQHF.

The V gene is TRBV5-4, the J gene TRBJ1-1; tentatively, D is TRBD1 (6 bases). The CDR3 totals 13 residues. Per the germline V gene, CDR1 is SGHNT and CDR2 is YYREEE (reference sequence). V lost 1 base to trimming and J lost 7 bases, with 11 bases between them. CDR3 coding DNA: TGTGCCAGCAGCTTGCCAGGGGCGGGTGAAGCTTTCTTT. It yields the protein CASSLPGAGEAFF.

This clone was observed a single time. V is TRBV9 and J is TRBJ1-6, with D perhaps matching TRBD1 (5 bases). There are 15 residues in the CDR3. Trimming removed 0 bases from V and 2 bases from J, with 6 bases in between. Germline values: CDR1 SGDLS, CDR2 YYNGEE. The CDR3 nucleotides are TGTGCCAGCAGCGTAGGGACAACCTATAATTCACCCCTCCACTTT. Amino acid sequence: CASSVGTTYNSPLHF.

The CDR3 sequence is CASSQDVRGNSEAFF. DNA for the CDR3: TGTGCCAGCAGCCAAGATGTCCGGGGTAATTCTGAAGCTTTCTTT. The rearrangement links TRBV4-2 to TRBJ1-1; D not certain. Germline V gene data show CDR1 as LGHNA and CDR2 as YNFKEQ. Trimming took off 0 bases at V and 6 bases at J, with 14 bases between the two ends. The CDR3 is 15 residues long.

The chain uses TRBV19 and TRBJ1-1; D possibly corresponds to TRBD1 (5 bases). The CDR3 runs 14 residues. Germline V gives CDR1 LNHDA, CDR2 SQIVND (reference sequence). Trimming removed 5 bases at V and 2 bases at J, with 12 bases between. Here the CDR3 reads CASSPAQGNTEAFF. CDR3 DNA sequence: TGTGCCAGTAGTCCGGCCCAGGGTAACACTGAAGCTTTCTTT.

The chain uses TRBV18 and TRBJ1-2, with D maybe TRBD1 (6 bases). V was pared by 2 bases and J by 5 bases, with 15 bases between. This CDR3 region has 15 residues. Germline V gene data show CDR1 as KGHSH and CDR2 as LQKENI. The CDR3 protein is CASSPNDRNLYGYTF. CDR3 DNA: TGTGCCAGCTCACCAAACGACAGGAACCTTTATGGCTACACCTTC.

This clone has more than one count but fewer than ten. This chain connects TRBV2 to TRBJ2-7; 7 bases line up with TRBD1. The CDR3 contains 14 residues. Germline trimming cut 6 bases from V and 7 bases from J; bases unmatched to any gene: 12. Germline V CDR1 and CDR2: SNHLY, FYNNEI. The CDR3 reads CASSVGQARGEQYF. CDR3 in DNA: TGTGCCAGCAGCGTTGGACAGGCGAGGGGAGAGCAGTACTTC.

This chain uses TRBV19 with TRBJ1-1; the D gene is possibly TRBD1 (6 bases). Trimming cost V 0 bases and J 0 bases, with 14 bases left between them. Germline V gene lookup returns CDR1 LNHDA and CDR2 SQIVND (reference sequence). The CDR3 runs 17 residues. CDR3 DNA sequence: TGTGCCAGTAGTATAGAAGCCAGGGGCGTCCTGAACACTGAAGCTTTCTTT. The encoded protein is CASSIEARGVLNTEAFF.

V usage is TRBV7-9 and J usage is TRBJ1-6; D uncertain. The ends were cut back, 1 base at V and 6 bases at J, with 10 bases in the middle. CDR3 length: 15 residues. Germline CDR1 reads SEHNR; CDR2 reads FQNEAQ (reference sequence). The CDR3 reads CASSLGFGFNSPLHF. CDR3 bases: TGTGCCAGCAGCTTAGGGTTCGGTTTTAATTCACCCCTCCACTTT.

This chain joins TRBV5-4 and TRBJ2-2, with 7 bases lining up with TRBD1. The CDR3 totals 14 residues. Germline loops: CDR1 SGHNT, CDR2 YYREEE (reference sequence). V dropped 4 bases and J dropped 4; count of bases not matched to a gene: 4. CDR3 nucleotide sequence: TGTGCCAGCAGCCCGGGGACAGTCACCGGGGAGCTGTTTTTT. Translating it yields CASSPGTVTGELFF.

This chain uses TRBV5-1 with TRBJ2-3; 11 bases align to TRBD2. CDR1 and CDR2 (germline): SGHRS, YFSETQ. This CDR3 is built from 15 residues. V trimming: 4 bases; J trimming: 4 bases; junction bases outside the gene matches: 5. CDR3 coding DNA: TGCGCCAGCAGCGTGGGACTAGCGGTCCCAGATACGCAGTATTTT. Amino acid sequence: CASSVGLAVPDTQYF. Based on the CDR3 plus reference TRBV5-1 and TRBJ2-3, the full variable domain is KAGVTQTPRYLIKTRGQQVTLSCSPISGHRSVSWYQQTPGQGLQFLFEYFSETQRNKGNFPGRFSGRQFSNSRSEMNVSTLELGDSALYLCASSVGLAVPDTQYFGPGTRLTVL.

The chain joins TRBV6-2 or TRBV6-3 to TRBJ1-5; D is perhaps TRBD1 (6 bases). Trimming pared 4 bases from V and 4 bases from J, leaving 14 bases between. The CDR3 totals 15 residues. From germline, CDR1 is MNHEY and CDR2 SVGEGT. The CDR3 protein is CASSSGTQSNQPQHF. CDR3 DNA: TGTGCCAGCAGTTCCGGGACACAATCTAATCAGCCCCAGCATTTT.

The CDR3 loop reads CASSERTDGYTF. DNA of the CDR3: TGTGCCAGCAGCGAAAGGACAGATGGCTACACCTTC. This chain connects TRBV3-1 (or the pseudogene TRBV3-2) to TRBJ1-2; tentatively, D is TRBD1 (6 bases). CDR1 is LGHDT and CDR2 is YNNKEL in the germline V gene (reference sequence). The CDR3 covers 12 residues. V lost 5 bases to trimming and J lost 6 bases, with 10 bases between them.

The chain has TRBV7-8 and TRBJ1-6, with a weak D call TRBD1 (5 bases). The CDR3 spans 17 residues. Germline CDR1 reads SGHVS; CDR2 reads FQNEAQ. V shed 5 bases and J shed 10 bases, with 24 bases lying between them. The CDR3: CASSPRSPGTGQSPLHF. Here the CDR3 DNA reads TGTGCCAGCAGCCCTCGGTCGCCCGGCACTGGACAATCACCCCTCCACTTT. The entire variable domain, with the rest obtained from reference TRBV7-8 and TRBJ1-6, is as follows: GAGVSQSPRYKVAKRGQDVALRCDPISGHVSLFWYQQALGQGPEFLTYFQNEAQLDKSGLPSDRFFAERPEGSVSTLKIQRTQQEDSAVYLCASSPRSPGTGQSPLHFGNGTRLTVT.

V is TRBV19 and J is TRBJ1-6; 9 bases agree with TRBD1. Germline V gene lookup returns CDR1 LNHDA and CDR2 SQIVND (reference sequence). With 1 base clipped from V and 10 bases from J, the junction kept 5 bases outside the gene matches. The CDR3 has 15 amino acids. As DNA, the CDR3 is TGTGCCAGTAGTATAGGGGACAGGGCTCGATCACCCCTCCACTTT. The encoded protein is CASSIGDRARSPLHF.

As for this clone: This sample also contains other DNA sequences that code for the same CDR3. This sequence joins TRBV27 and TRBJ2-2; 9 bases map to TRBD2. This CDR3 has 15 amino acids. V gave up 5 bases and J gave up 8 bases; unmatched junction bases: 9. Germline loops: CDR1 MNHEY, CDR2 SMNVEV (reference sequence). CDR3 sequence: CASSTAGGPSGELFF. For the CDR3, the DNA is TGTGCCAGCAGTACAGCGGGAGGACCATCTGGGGAGCTGTTTTTT.